This T cell receptor beta chain was recorded in a study of CD8 T cells in Susac syndrome. Sequencing targeted TCR beta in blood CD8+ and CD4+ T cells. The CDR3 sequence is 12 residues long. Trimming took off 1 base at V and 8 bases at J, with 9 bases between the two ends. Germline-derived CDR1 and CDR2 are LGHNT and FRNRAP. Reverse transcription of 0.5 to 1 ug RNA was carried out with random hexamers. The amplification used immunoSEQ multiplex PCR on TCR beta CDR3; it spanned 54 Vbeta and 13 Jbeta. TCRdb redid the calling of the immunoSEQ multiplex PCR reads with MiXCR, one entry per CDR3 protein. The sample records over 200,000 distinct CDR3 sequences, 85% to 95% being singletons.

Sample: CD4+ T cells from PBMCs. The chain couples TRBV12-5 to TRBJ2-7; D might be TRBD1 or TRBD2, each matching 5 bases. The TCR originated in a human donor with multiple sclerosis. CDR3 loop: CASGLGRDQQYF. The CDR3 DNA sequence: TGTGCTAGTGGTTTGGGCAGGGACCAGCAGTACTTC.